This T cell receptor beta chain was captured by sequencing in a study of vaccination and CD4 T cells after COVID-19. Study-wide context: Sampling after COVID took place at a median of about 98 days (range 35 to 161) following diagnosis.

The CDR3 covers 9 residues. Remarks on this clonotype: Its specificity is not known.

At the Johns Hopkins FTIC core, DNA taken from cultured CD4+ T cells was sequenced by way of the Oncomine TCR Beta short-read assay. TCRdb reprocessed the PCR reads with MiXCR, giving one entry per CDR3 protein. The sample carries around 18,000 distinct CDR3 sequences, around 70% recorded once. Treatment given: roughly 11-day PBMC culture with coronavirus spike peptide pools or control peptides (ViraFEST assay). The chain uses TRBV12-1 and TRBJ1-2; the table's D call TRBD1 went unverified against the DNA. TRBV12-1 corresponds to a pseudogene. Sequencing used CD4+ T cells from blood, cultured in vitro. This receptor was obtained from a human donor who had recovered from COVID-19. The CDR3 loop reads CATPTDYTF. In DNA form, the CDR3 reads TGTGCCACCCCCACTGACTACACCTTC.